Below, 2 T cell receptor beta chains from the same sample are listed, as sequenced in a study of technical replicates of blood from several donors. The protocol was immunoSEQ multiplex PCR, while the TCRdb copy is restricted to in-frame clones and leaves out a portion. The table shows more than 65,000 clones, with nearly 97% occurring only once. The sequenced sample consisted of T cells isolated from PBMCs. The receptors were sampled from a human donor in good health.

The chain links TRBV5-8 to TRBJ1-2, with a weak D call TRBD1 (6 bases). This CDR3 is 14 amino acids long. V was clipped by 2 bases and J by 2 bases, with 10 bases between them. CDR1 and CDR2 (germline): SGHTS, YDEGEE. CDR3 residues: CASSLGQGNYGYTF. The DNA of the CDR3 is TGTGCCAGCAGCTTAGGTCAGGGGAACTATGGCTACACCTTC.

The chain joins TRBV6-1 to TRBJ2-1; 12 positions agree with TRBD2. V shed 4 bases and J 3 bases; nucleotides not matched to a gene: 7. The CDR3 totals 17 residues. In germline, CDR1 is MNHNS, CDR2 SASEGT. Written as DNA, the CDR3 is TGTGCCAGCAGTGTGACTAGCGGGGGCACCTACTACAATGAGCAGTTCTTC. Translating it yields CASSVTSGGTYYNEQFF.